The clone carrying this TCR beta chain showed up many times. The antigen remains unidentified. The sample belongs to a study of T cells in Graves' hyperthyroidism and ophthalmopathy. For the study at large: Specimen type is peripheral blood, collected at initial diagnosis prior to any treatment.

Germline V lookup: CDR1 MDHEN, CDR2 SYDVKM. The V gene lost 3 bases and the J gene lost 4 bases, with 12 bases spanning the gap. The CDR3 is 14 amino acids. General study points: Also found in blood were most expanded thyroid clonotypes above 0.001.

From RNA transcripts, TCR beta CDR3 regions were amplified. The HTBI primer set drove a first-round RT-PCR of the TCR CDR3. TCRdb itself ran the multiplex PCR reads through MiXCR, one entry per CDR3 protein. Counted here are a few hundred thousand distinct CDR3 sequences, 15% occurring once; the ten biggest clones make up 32%. What was sequenced was blood. This rearrangement joins TRBV28 to TRBJ2-5; D perhaps matches TRBD2 (6 bases). The TCR originated in a woman aged 25-40 years with Graves' hyperthyroidism. CDR3 region: CASSFPGEGETQYF. In nucleotides, the CDR3 is TGTGCCAGCAGTTTTCCGGGAGAAGGAGAGACCCAGTACTTC.